This passage covers 20 T cell receptor beta chains from one sample sequenced in a study of T-cell reconstitution after alpha-beta-depleted transplantation in children. Molecular barcoding with unique molecular identifiers was used for the TCRbeta library. TCRdb used MiXCR to reprocess the PCR reads, holding one entry per CDR3 protein. This table has 540,000 or so distinct CDR3 sequences, 20% to 25% appearing once. Sequenced material: PBMCs, mostly from graft donor cells, taken 360 days after TCRalphabeta/CD19-depleted stem cell transplant. All receptors derive from a boy in the first two years of life who had a stem cell transplant for acute myeloid leukemia, so the T cells may come from the graft donor.

This clonotype was recorded many times. CDR3 in amino acids: CASSLKLGGIEQFF. DNA of the CDR3: TGTGCCAGCAGCTTAAAACTAGGGGGCATTGAGCAGTTCTTC. The V call is TRBV7-6, the J call TRBJ2-1; TRBD1 agrees at 7 bases. Germline lookup yields CDR1 SGHVS and CDR2 FNYEAQ. Trimming took 2 bases from V and 9 from J; bases not matched to a gene: 7. This CDR3 comprises 14 residues.

The CDR3 region is CASSSPETGNTEAFF. DNA of the CDR3: TGTGCCAGCAGCTCGCCCGAGACGGGAAACACTGAAGCTTTCTTT. The rearrangement uses TRBV7-9 and TRBJ1-1; D not certain. This CDR3 region has 15 residues. Germline V CDR1 and CDR2: SEHNR, FQNEAQ (reference sequence). Trimming stripped 4 bases from V and 2 bases from J, with 14 bases between.

This clonotype was detected ten times or more. The chain has TRBV20-1 and TRBJ1-2; D unclear. The CDR3 is made up of 14 amino acids. CDR1 DFQATT and CDR2 SNEGSKA come from the germline V gene (reference sequence). Trimming shortened V by 0 bases and J by 2 bases, and 10 bases separated the two germline ends. The CDR3: CSARDLGFNYGYTF. The CDR3 bases are TGCAGTGCTAGAGACCTGGGGTTCAACTATGGCTACACCTTC.

The V and J genes are TRBV20-1 and TRBJ1-5, with D uncertain. Trimming removed 8 bases from V and 4 bases from J, with 12 bases in between. Germline V lookup: CDR1 DFQATT, CDR2 SNEGSKA (reference sequence). The CDR3 consists of 12 residues. The CDR3 protein is CSLGSHNQPQHF. CDR3 sequence (DNA): TGCAGTTTAGGGTCCCATAATCAGCCCCAGCATTTT.

This clonotype was detected many times. The chain carries TRBV11-2 and TRBJ2-3; D gene ambiguous. CDR1 and CDR2 (germline): SGHAT, FQNNGV. With 1 base removed from V and 0 bases from J, the gap between germline ends came to 11 bases. The CDR3 is made up of 16 amino acids. CDR3 sequence (DNA): TGTGCCAGCAGCTTAGCCGTGTCACCGAGCACAGATACGCAGTATTTT. Translating it yields CASSLAVSPSTDTQYF.

This clonotype was observed a few times. The chain has TRBV7-3 and TRBJ2-1, with unresolved D. Trimming pared 0 bases from V and 6 bases from J, leaving 9 bases between. The CDR3 is made up of 14 amino acids. Germline CDR1 SGHTA, CDR2 FQGTGA. The CDR3: CASSLTAASNEQFF. In nucleotides, the CDR3 is TGTGCCAGCAGCTTAACCGCGGCAAGCAATGAGCAGTTCTTC.

The rearrangement joins TRBV19 to TRBJ1-1, with unresolved D. CDR1 is LNHDA, CDR2 SQIVND, per germline (reference sequence). V was trimmed by 7 bases and J by 1 base, leaving 7 bases between them. CDR3 size: 12 residues. This chain's CDR3 is CASTRGNTEAFF. CDR3 sequence (DNA): TGTGCCAGTACTCGAGGGAACACTGAAGCTTTCTTT.

The chain uses TRBV29-1 and TRBJ1-1, with 9 bases matching TRBD1. The CDR3 runs 14 residues. Germline-derived CDR1 and CDR2 are SQVTM and ANQGSEA. V lost 6 bases, J lost 1 base, and 6 bases stayed unmatched. DNA of the CDR3: TGCAGCGTCGTGACAGGGGGAGGGAACACTGAAGCTTTCTTT. Encoded protein: CSVVTGGGNTEAFF.

This rearrangement joins TRBV29-1 to TRBJ2-3; 9 positions match TRBD2. V gave up 6 bases and J gave up 3 bases; unmatched junction bases: 7. CDR3 size: 14 residues. Germline loops: CDR1 SQVTM, CDR2 ANQGSEA. The DNA of the CDR3 is TGCAGCGTGCCCCTTAGCGGGGGAACAGATACGCAGTATTTT. Amino acid sequence: CSVPLSGGTDTQYF.

At least ten counts were recorded for this clonotype. The V call is TRBV20-1, the J call TRBJ1-5; D is ambiguous. Germline loops: CDR1 DFQATT, CDR2 SNEGSKA (reference sequence). The CDR3 has 12 residues. V lost 2 bases to trimming and J lost 8 bases, with 10 bases between them. CDR3 DNA: TGCAGTGCTAGACCCCCAAGGGAGCCCCAGCATTTT. It is translated as CSARPPREPQHF.

The CDR3 sequence is CASSKLSTEAFF. The CDR3 coding sequence is TGTGCCAGCAGCAAACTAAGCACTGAAGCTTTCTTT. The genes are TRBV7-9 and TRBJ1-1; D ambiguous. In germline, CDR1 is SEHNR, CDR2 FQNEAQ (reference sequence). The CDR3 runs 12 residues. Trimming took off 5 bases at V and 4 bases at J, with 8 bases between the two ends. Combining the CDR3 with reference TRBV7-9 and TRBJ1-1 gives the whole variable domain DTGVSQNPRHKITKRGQNVTFRCDPISEHNRLYWYRQTLGQGPEFLTYFQNEAQLEKSRLLSDRFSAERPKGSFSTLEIQRTEQGDSAMYLCASSKLSTEAFFGQGTRLTVV.

The V call is TRBV20-1, the J call TRBJ1-1; D gene unclear. Germline V gene lookup returns CDR1 DFQATT and CDR2 SNEGSKA (reference sequence). This CDR3 region has 12 residues. Trimming removed 6 bases from V and 3 bases from J, with 11 bases in between. In nucleotides, the CDR3 is TGCAGTGCCCCGACTCCTTACACTGAAGCTTTCTTT. It specifies CSAPTPYTEAFF.

This clonotype was detected once. This chain connects TRBV20-1 to TRBJ2-1; 8 nucleotides match TRBD2. Germline CDR1 and CDR2: DFQATT and SNEGSKA (reference sequence). The CDR3 is made up of 15 amino acids. The trim removed 2 bases at V and 9 bases at J, leaving 12 bases unmatched. The CDR3: CSARTPGGAWGEQFF. The DNA of the CDR3 is TGCAGTGCTAGAACTCCGGGGGGGGCCTGGGGTGAGCAGTTCTTC.

A few counts support this clonotype. The V gene is TRBV20-1, the J gene TRBJ2-3; tentatively, D is TRBD2 (6 bases). Germline CDR1 and CDR2: DFQATT and SNEGSKA (reference sequence). The CDR3 is made up of 15 amino acids. Trimming took off 4 bases at V and 0 bases at J, with 14 bases between the two ends. Written as DNA, the CDR3 is TGCAGTGCTACCGGGGGAAGGCATAGCACAGATACGCAGTATTTT. This encodes CSATGGRHSTDTQYF.

Many counts were recorded for this clonotype. This chain joins TRBV19 and TRBJ1-5; D unresolved. Germline-derived CDR1 and CDR2 are LNHDA and SQIVND (reference sequence). The CDR3 covers 16 residues. V was pared by 2 bases and J by 1 base, with 12 bases between. CDR3 in DNA: TGTGCCAGTAGTATACCTCTAGGAACCAGCAATCAGCCCCAGCATTTT. It translates to CASSIPLGTSNQPQHF.

This clonotype has only a few counts. In DNA form, the CDR3 reads TGTGCCAGCTCGTCTACAGGACCCCGCTCCTACGAGCAGTACGTC. Amino acid sequence: CASSSTGPRSYEQYV. This chain joins TRBV18 and TRBJ2-7, with D maybe TRBD1 (5 bases). The V end lost 6 bases, the J end lost 0 bases, and 15 bases lay between the germline ends. Germline assignment: CDR1 KGHSH and CDR2 LQKENI. This CDR3 spans 15 amino acids.

This clonotype was detected a few times. V gene TRBV7-9 combines with J gene TRBJ1-4; TRBD1 matches at 7 bases. The CDR3 length is 15 residues. The trim removed 7 bases at V and 6 bases at J, leaving 11 bases unmatched. CDR1 is SEHNR and CDR2 is FQNEAQ in the germline V gene (reference sequence). As DNA, the CDR3 is TGTGCCAGCACCCCGAGAGACAGGGTGGATGAAAAACTGTTTTTT. The encoded protein is CASTPRDRVDEKLFF. Together with reference TRBV7-9 and TRBJ1-4, the CDR3 gives the full variable domain: DTGVSQNPRHKITKRGQNVTFRCDPISEHNRLYWYRQTLGQGPEFLTYFQNEAQLEKSRLLSDRFSAERPKGSFSTLEIQRTEQGDSAMYLCASTPRDRVDEKLFFGSGTQLSVL.

The chain employs TRBV28 and TRBJ2-6; D is undetermined. The CDR3 consists of 16 residues. Trimming left V 4 bases short and J 0 bases short, with 10 bases between. The V gene's germline CDR1 is MDHEN and CDR2 SYDVKM. The CDR3 is CASSSRPISGANVLTF. The CDR3 bases are TGTGCCAGCAGTTCCCGACCGATCTCTGGGGCCAACGTCCTGACTTTC.

This clonotype was seen a few times. The CDR3 DNA sequence: TGTGCCTGGAGAGTTGGGACAGGGAAGTGGTACGAGCAGTACTTC. Amino acids: CAWRVGTGKWYEQYF. The gene calls are TRBV30 and TRBJ2-7, with TRBD1 identical over 9 bases. The CDR3 contains 15 residues. V trimming: 3 bases; J trimming: 4 bases; junction bases outside the gene matches: 10. Germline V gene lookup returns CDR1 GTSNPN and CDR2 SVGIG (reference sequence).

This clonotype has just a few counts. The rearrangement uses TRBV5-6 and TRBJ2-7, with 8 bases identical to TRBD2. The V segment lost 9 bases and the J segment 6 bases; nucleotides outside the gene matches: 11. This CDR3 spans 13 amino acids. Germline V CDR1 and CDR2: SGHDT, YYEEEE. CDR3 sequence (DNA): TGTGCCATGAGCCCCGGGGGGGGGCTCGAGCAGTACGTC. Its protein is CAMSPGGGLEQYV.